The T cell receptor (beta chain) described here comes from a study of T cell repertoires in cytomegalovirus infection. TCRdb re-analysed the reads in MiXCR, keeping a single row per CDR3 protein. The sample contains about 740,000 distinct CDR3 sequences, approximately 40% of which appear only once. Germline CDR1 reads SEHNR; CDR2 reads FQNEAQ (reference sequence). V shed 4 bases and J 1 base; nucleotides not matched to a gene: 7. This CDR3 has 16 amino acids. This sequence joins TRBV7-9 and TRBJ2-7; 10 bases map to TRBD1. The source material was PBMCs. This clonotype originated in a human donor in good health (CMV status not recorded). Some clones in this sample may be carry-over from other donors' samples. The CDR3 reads CASSSRTGGDSYEQYF. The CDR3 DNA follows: TGTGCCAGCAGCTCACGGACAGGGGGGGATTCCTACGAGCAGTACTTC.